This TCR beta chain derives from a study of cytomegalovirus exposure and HLA in healthy donors. Looking at the study overall: There were approximately 80 million unique TCRs (from HLA-typed donors) in an early data release.

After removal of 3 bases from V and 4 bases from J, the junction contained 7 bases not matched to a gene. The CDR3 extends over 16 amino acids. The germline V gene encodes CDR1 MDHEN and CDR2 SYDVKM. Concerning this clone itself: Its antigen is still unknown.

PCR involved 60 Vbeta and 13 Jbeta primers. TCRdb keeps only in-frame clones here, not all; method: immunoSEQ multiplex PCR. The data contain 150,000 to 200,000 clones, less than 90% of them singletons. Overall study findings and caveats: CMV serostatus was the sole immune exposure data available. As a later analysis showed, a missense DCLRE1C variant was linked to trimming of TCR beta V- and J-genes.

This chain connects TRBV28 to TRBJ1-2, with TRBD1 matching over 11 bases. The TCR comes from a male donor in good health and CMV-seropositive. Sequenced input: PBMCs. The CDR3: CASSFSGQGARYGYTF. CDR3 coding DNA: TGTGCCAGCAGTTTCTCCGGACAGGGGGCCCGCTATGGCTACACCTTC.